These T cell receptor beta chains were read from a single sample in a study of monozygotic twins with cystic fibrosis. Assay: immunoSEQ multiplex PCR; the TCRdb copy retains only in-frame clones and omits some. The sample carries 30,000 to 40,000 clones, around 65% recorded once. Sequences were obtained from blood. The receptor source for this set is a girl aged 5 to 17 with cystic fibrosis. Both conserved end residues are part of each CDR3. D genes are given only for firm matches. A clone size is listed for some rows: how often the clone was seen (once, few, many), or a class if it is expanded.

d_gene: TRBD1; abundance: once; v_gene: TRBV13; j_gene: TRBJ2-7; CDR3aa: CASSPNAGQGLPYEQYF; CDR3nt: TGTGCCAGCAGCCCAAACGCGGGACAGGGGCTACCCTACGAGCAGTACTTC
d_gene: NA; abundance: NA; v_gene: TRBV18; j_gene: TRBJ1-1; CDR3aa: CASSPDRDRPEAFF; CDR3nt: TGTGCCAGCTCACCGGACCGGGACCGCCCGGAGGCTTTCTTT
d_gene: TRBD2; abundance: NA; v_gene: TRBV30; j_gene: TRBJ2-5; CDR3aa: CAWSGGTSGTRETQYF; CDR3nt: TGTGCCTGGAGCGGGGGGACTAGCGGGACCCGGGAGACCCAGTACTTC
d_gene: NA; abundance: few; v_gene: TRBV4-3; j_gene: TRBJ1-1; CDR3aa: CASSLGGLSEAFF; CDR3nt: TGCGCCAGCAGCCTGGGAGGGTTGAGTGAAGCTTTCTTT
d_gene: NA; abundance: once; v_gene: TRBV15; j_gene: TRBJ2-1; CDR3aa: CATSRGDGVGHNEQFF; CDR3nt: TGTGCCACCAGCAGAGGGGACGGAGTAGGTCACAATGAGCAGTTCTTC
d_gene: NA; abundance: NA; v_gene: TRBV6-1; j_gene: TRBJ1-2; CDR3aa: CASSDMPRQGYGYTF; CDR3nt: TGTGCCAGCAGTGATATGCCACGTCAGGGGTATGGCTACACCTTC
d_gene: NA; abundance: few; v_gene: TRBV27; j_gene: TRBJ1-1; CDR3aa: CASSFKTDTEAFF; CDR3nt: TGTGCCAGCAGTTTTAAGACAGACACTGAAGCTTTCTTT
d_gene: NA; abundance: NA; v_gene: TRBV2; j_gene: TRBJ1-1; CDR3aa: CAGEVDMNTEAFF; CDR3nt: TGTGCCGGAGAGGTGGACATGAACACTGAAGCTTTCTTT
d_gene: NA; abundance: NA; v_gene: TRBV30; j_gene: TRBJ2-5; CDR3aa: CACSGRSRETQYF; CDR3nt: TGTGCCTGTTCCGGGAGATCTAGGGAGACCCAGTACTTC
d_gene: TRBD2; abundance: NA; v_gene: TRBV30; j_gene: TRBJ2-7; CDR3aa: CAWSGAGGRASYEQYF; CDR3nt: TGTGCCTGGAGTGGGGCCGGCGGGAGGGCCTCCTACGAGCAGTACTTC
d_gene: NA; abundance: NA; v_gene: TRBV9; j_gene: TRBJ2-7; CDR3aa: CASSVSGNYEQYF; CDR3nt: TGTGCCAGCAGCGTTTCGGGAAACTACGAGCAGTACTTC
d_gene: TRBD1; abundance: NA; v_gene: TRBV19; j_gene: TRBJ1-2; CDR3aa: CASRRDRGTDGYTF; CDR3nt: TGTGCCAGTAGACGGGACAGGGGGACCGATGGCTACACCTTC
d_gene: NA; abundance: few; v_gene: TRBV27; j_gene: TRBJ2-3; CDR3aa: CASSLGVADTQYF; CDR3nt: TGTGCCAGCAGTTTGGGGGTGGCAGATACGCAGTATTTT
d_gene: NA; abundance: once; v_gene: TRBV27; j_gene: TRBJ1-5; CDR3aa: CASSMTGRGYNQPQHF; CDR3nt: TGTGCCAGCAGTATGACCGGGAGGGGGTACAATCAGCCCCAGCATTTT
d_gene: NA; abundance: NA; v_gene: TRBV19; j_gene: TRBJ2-1; CDR3aa: CASSMTRSSYNEQFF; CDR3nt: TGTGCCAGTAGTATGACCAGAAGCTCCTACAATGAGCAGTTCTTC
d_gene: NA; abundance: few; v_gene: TRBV5-4; j_gene: TRBJ2-7; CDR3aa: CASSPGLIYEQYF; CDR3nt: TGTGCCAGCAGCCCCGGACTCATCTACGAGCAGTACTTC
d_gene: NA; abundance: once; v_gene: TRBV2; j_gene: TRBJ1-2; CDR3aa: CASSEDPGPGYGYTF; CDR3nt: TGTGCCAGCAGTGAGGACCCAGGACCTGGCTATGGCTACACCTTC
d_gene: TRBD2; abundance: NA; v_gene: TRBV30; j_gene: TRBJ2-2; CDR3aa: CAWSVPGLGTGELFF; CDR3nt: TGTGCCTGGAGTGTACCGGGACTAGGAACCGGGGAGCTGTTTTTT
d_gene: NA; abundance: few; v_gene: TRBV18; j_gene: TRBJ1-1; CDR3aa: CASSPGWGSWNTEAFF; CDR3nt: TGTGCCAGCTCACCGGGGTGGGGGAGTTGGAACACTGAAGCTTTCTTT
d_gene: NA; abundance: NA; v_gene: TRBV9; j_gene: TRBJ2-1; CDR3aa: CASSVGSSAHYNEQFF; CDR3nt: TGTGCCAGCAGCGTAGGATCGAGCGCCCACTACAATGAGCAGTTCTTC
d_gene: TRBD2; abundance: NA; v_gene: TRBV7-9; j_gene: TRBJ2-3; CDR3aa: CASSRLTSGTSTDTQYF; CDR3nt: TGTGCCAGCAGCCGCCTTACTAGCGGGACTAGCACAGATACGCAGTATTTT
d_gene: TRBD2; abundance: NA; v_gene: TRBV4-2; j_gene: TRBJ2-1; CDR3aa: CASSHSGLAGGRNEQFF; CDR3nt: TGTGCCAGCAGCCATTCCGGACTAGCGGGAGGAAGAAATGAGCAGTTCTTC
d_gene: TRBD2; abundance: NA; v_gene: TRBV5-1; j_gene: TRBJ2-1; CDR3aa: CASSPMGTSGDNEQFF; CDR3nt: TGCGCCAGCAGCCCCATGGGGACTAGCGGAGACAATGAGCAGTTCTTC
d_gene: NA; abundance: few; v_gene: TRBV4-3; j_gene: TRBJ2-5; CDR3aa: CASSMGVGETQYF; CDR3nt: TGCGCCAGCAGCATGGGAGTCGGGGAGACCCAGTACTTC
d_gene: NA; abundance: NA; v_gene: TRBV4-1; j_gene: TRBJ1-4; CDR3aa: CASSQDLEKLFF; CDR3nt: TGCGCCAGCAGCCAAGATTTAGAAAAACTGTTTTTT
d_gene: NA; abundance: few; v_gene: TRBV6-5; j_gene: TRBJ2-1; CDR3aa: CASRQVSGTRQFF; CDR3nt: TGTGCCAGCAGACAAGTCTCCGGGACCCGGCAGTTCTTC
d_gene: TRBD1; abundance: NA; v_gene: TRBV5-6; j_gene: TRBJ1-1; CDR3aa: CASSFARGGTEAFF; CDR3nt: TGTGCCAGCAGCTTCGCCAGGGGGGGCACTGAAGCTTTCTTT
d_gene: NA; abundance: NA; v_gene: TRBV5-1; j_gene: TRBJ2-1; CDR3aa: CASSGAEGSYNEQFF; CDR3nt: TGCGCCAGCAGCGGGGCGGAGGGGTCCTACAATGAGCAGTTCTTC
d_gene: NA; abundance: few; v_gene: TRBV5-1; j_gene: TRBJ1-2; CDR3aa: CASSLSGIDGYTF; CDR3nt: TGCGCCAGCAGCTTGTCTGGGATTGATGGCTACACCTTC
d_gene: TRBD2; abundance: NA; v_gene: TRBV6-6; j_gene: TRBJ2-1; CDR3aa: CASSSSIGVAGTEQFF; CDR3nt: TGTGCCAGCAGTTCCTCCATAGGGGTAGCGGGAACTGAGCAGTTCTTC
d_gene: NA; abundance: NA; v_gene: TRBV29-1; j_gene: TRBJ2-5; CDR3aa: CSVEDPTEQETQYF; CDR3nt: TGCAGCGTTGAAGATCCCACAGAGCAAGAGACCCAGTACTTC
d_gene: NA; abundance: NA; v_gene: TRBV18; j_gene: TRBJ1-5; CDR3aa: CASSPLSGVSQPQHF; CDR3nt: TGTGCCAGCTCCCCATTAAGCGGGGTGTCGCAGCCCCAGCATTTT
d_gene: NA; abundance: NA; v_gene: TRBV4-3; j_gene: TRBJ2-1; CDR3aa: CASSQDRRGAYNEQFF; CDR3nt: TGCGCCAGCAGCCAAGATCGGCGTGGAGCCTACAATGAGCAGTTCTTC
d_gene: NA; abundance: once; v_gene: TRBV6-5; j_gene: TRBJ1-2; CDR3aa: CASSTAGYGYTF; CDR3nt: TGTGCCAGCAGTACGGCAGGATATGGCTACACCTTC
d_gene: NA; abundance: few; v_gene: TRBV30; j_gene: TRBJ2-2; CDR3aa: CAWRDTGELFF; CDR3nt: TGTGCCTGGAGGGACACCGGGGAGCTGTTTTTT
d_gene: NA; abundance: NA; v_gene: TRBV21-1; j_gene: TRBJ2-1; CDR3aa: CASSKAGAAHNEQFF; CDR3nt: TGTGCCAGCAGCAAAGCGGGGGCTGCCCACAATGAGCAGTTCTTC
d_gene: NA; abundance: NA; v_gene: TRBV11-2; j_gene: TRBJ2-7; CDR3aa: CASSLDPGIAYEQYF; CDR3nt: TGTGCCAGCAGCTTAGATCCCGGGATCGCGTACGAGCAGTACTTC
d_gene: TRBD2; abundance: few; v_gene: TRBV7-9; j_gene: TRBJ2-7; CDR3aa: CASSLVASGSKEQYF; CDR3nt: TGTGCCAGCAGCTTAGTCGCTAGCGGGAGTAAAGAGCAGTACTTC
d_gene: NA; abundance: NA; v_gene: TRBV30; j_gene: TRBJ1-3; CDR3aa: CAWSAGSSGNTIYF; CDR3nt: TGTGCCTGGAGTGCAGGGAGTTCTGGAAACACCATATATTTT
d_gene: NA; abundance: NA; v_gene: TRBV7-2; j_gene: TRBJ1-4; CDR3aa: CASRRGQNEKLFF; CDR3nt: TGTGCCAGCAGACGGGGGCAGAATGAAAAACTGTTTTTT
d_gene: TRBD1; abundance: NA; v_gene: TRBV18; j_gene: TRBJ1-2; CDR3aa: CASSPPGQGIINYGYTF; CDR3nt: TGTGCCAGCTCACCACCGGGACAGGGAATTATTAACTATGGCTACACCTTC
d_gene: NA; abundance: NA; v_gene: TRBV9; j_gene: TRBJ2-7; CDR3aa: CASSVGGAFSYEQYF; CDR3nt: TGTGCCAGCAGCGTAGGAGGCGCTTTCTCCTACGAGCAGTACTTC
d_gene: NA; abundance: NA; v_gene: TRBV5-4; j_gene: TRBJ2-7; CDR3aa: CASSTKTGTRRYAYEQYF; CDR3nt: TGTGCCAGCAGCACCAAAACCGGGACAAGAAGATACGCCTACGAGCAGTACTTC
d_gene: TRBD2; abundance: few; v_gene: TRBV4-2; j_gene: TRBJ2-7; CDR3aa: CASSPPGLADYEQYF; CDR3nt: TGTGCCAGCAGCCCTCCGGGACTAGCGGACTACGAGCAGTACTTC
d_gene: NA; abundance: NA; v_gene: TRBV5-1; j_gene: TRBJ1-1; CDR3aa: CASSFSFNTEAFF; CDR3nt: TGCGCCAGCAGCTTTTCATTCAACACTGAAGCTTTCTTT
d_gene: TRBD1; abundance: NA; v_gene: TRBV18; j_gene: TRBJ1-1; CDR3aa: CASSPGQGVTLEAFF; CDR3nt: TGTGCCAGCTCACCAGGACAGGGGGTCACCCTTGAAGCTTTCTTT